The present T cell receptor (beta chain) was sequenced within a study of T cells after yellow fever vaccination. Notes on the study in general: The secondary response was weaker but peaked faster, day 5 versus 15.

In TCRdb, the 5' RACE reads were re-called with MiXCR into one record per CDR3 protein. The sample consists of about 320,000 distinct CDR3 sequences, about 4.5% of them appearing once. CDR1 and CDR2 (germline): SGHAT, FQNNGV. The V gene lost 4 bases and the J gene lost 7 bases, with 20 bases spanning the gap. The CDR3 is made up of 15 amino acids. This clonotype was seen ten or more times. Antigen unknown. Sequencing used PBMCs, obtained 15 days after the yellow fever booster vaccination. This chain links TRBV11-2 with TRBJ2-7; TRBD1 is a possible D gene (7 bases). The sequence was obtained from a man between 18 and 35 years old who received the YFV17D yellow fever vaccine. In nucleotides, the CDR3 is TGTGCCAGCAGCTCCCCAAGGGGGCGGGACGGGGAGCAGTACTTC. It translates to CASSSPRGRDGEQYF. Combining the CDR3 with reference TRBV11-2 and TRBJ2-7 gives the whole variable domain EAGVAQSPRYKIIEKRQSVAFWCNPISGHATLYWYQQILGQGPKLLIQFQNNGVVDDSQLPKDRFSAERLKGVDSTLKIQPAKLEDSAVYLCASSSPRGRDGEQYFGPGTRLTVT.